Each of the 19 T cell receptor beta chains below was sequenced from the same sample in a study of T-cell reconstitution after alpha-beta-depleted transplantation in children (dated by TCRdb to 2016 to 2017). The sample's treatment or condition label, decoded: allogeneic hematopoietic cell transplantation with graft depleted of TCRalphabeta T cells and CD19 B cells. The library relied on PCR. Sequencing relied on an Illumina HiSeq 2500. To normalize quantification of the TCRbeta repertoire, the TCR libraries were built with molecular barcoding that relied on unique molecular identifiers. TCRdb passed the public sequencing reads through fastp at Q25 and MiXCR, retaining productive beta sequences. A single entry per CDR3 protein holds the most common genes and DNA from its merged rows. The sample table records some 450,000 distinct CDR3 sequences; about 40% of these occur just once. The ten largest clones capture 25% to 30% of the sample.

The input for sequencing was PBMCs, taken before TCRalphabeta/CD19-depleted stem cell transplant. The receptors come from a girl aged 2-10 years with aplastic anemia, due to receive a stem cell transplant.

This clonotype was detected ten times or more. This chain joins TRBV9 and TRBJ1-1; TRBD1 might be the D (5 bases). The CDR3 runs 13 residues. CDR1 and CDR2 (germline): SGDLS, YYNGEE. The ends were cut back, 4 bases at V and 8 bases at J, with 15 bases in the middle. The CDR3 sequence is CASSPRDFKEAFF. In DNA form, the CDR3 reads TGTGCCAGCAGCCCCAGGGATTTTAAGGAAGCTTTCTTT.

This clonotype was counted at least ten times. The chain has TRBV3-1 and TRBJ2-3; 11 bases map to TRBD2. Germline V gives CDR1 LGHDT, CDR2 YNNKEL (reference sequence). Losses at the gene ends were 4 bases for V and 4 bases for J; bases not matched to a gene: 16. The CDR3 spans 19 residues. The CDR3 region is CASSPGELAGGPGADTQYF. The CDR3, as DNA: TGTGCCAGCAGCCCAGGGGAATTAGCGGGAGGGCCTGGGGCAGATACGCAGTATTTT.

In its sample, this clonotype was seen many times. The rearrangement uses TRBV30 and TRBJ1-6; maybe TRBD1 (5 bases). The CDR3 totals 13 residues. V lost 1 base, J lost 5 bases, and 6 bases lay in between. CDR1 and CDR2 (germline): GTSNPN, SVGIG (reference sequence). The CDR3: CAWSGGDNSPLHF. In nucleotides, the CDR3 is TGTGCCTGGAGTGGGGGGGATAATTCACCCCTCCACTTT.

The rearrangement joins TRBV20-1 to TRBJ1-4, with TRBD1 matching over 9 bases. V lost 6 bases to trimming and J lost 3 bases; unmatched junction nucleotides: 14. The germline V gene encodes CDR1 DFQATT and CDR2 SNEGSKA (reference sequence). The CDR3 covers 17 residues. CDR3: CSARGRTGEVSNEKLFF. CDR3 coding DNA: TGCAGTGCCAGGGGGCGGACAGGGGAAGTCTCTAATGAAAAACTGTTTTTT.

This clonotype was seen ten or more times. V is TRBV7-9 and J is TRBJ1-5; D not certain. Looked up from germline, CDR1 is SEHNR and CDR2 is FQNEAQ (reference sequence). The length of the CDR3 is 13 residues. Trimming removed 5 bases from V and 1 base from J, with 6 bases in between. The DNA of the CDR3 is TGTGCCAGCAGCCGCGACAGCAATCAGCCCCAGCATTTT. Its protein is CASSRDSNQPQHF. The full variable domain, with the rest looked up from reference TRBV7-9 and TRBJ1-5, is DTGVSQNPRHKITKRGQNVTFRCDPISEHNRLYWYRQTLGQGPEFLTYFQNEAQLEKSRLLSDRFSAERPKGSFSTLEIQRTEQGDSAMYLCASSRDSNQPQHFGDGTRLSIL.

This clonotype was counted only a few times. The J gene is TRBJ2-1, the V gene TRBV6-5; 9 bases map to TRBD2. J was trimmed by 12 bases and V by 0 bases; bases with no gene match: 6. Germline CDR1 MNHEY, CDR2 SVGAGI. The CDR3 consists of 14 residues. CDR3 region: CASSYSRGAGGQFF. CDR3 DNA sequence: TGTGCCAGCAGTTACTCGAGGGGAGCGGGAGGGCAGTTCTTC.

The chain has TRBV20-1 and TRBJ2-1; 9 bases are shared with TRBD2. CDR1 and CDR2 from the germline V gene are DFQATT and SNEGSKA (reference sequence). With 3 bases clipped from V and 7 bases from J, the junction kept 13 bases outside the gene matches. The CDR3 has 16 amino acids. The CDR3 DNA sequence: TGCAGTGCTAGGGGGCAGGCGGGAGGGTGGAAGAATGAGCAGTTCTTC. As protein: CSARGQAGGWKNEQFF.

In this sample, this clonotype turned up many times. The V and J genes are TRBV12-3 or TRBV12-4 and TRBJ1-4; D ambiguous. Trimming stripped 2 bases from V and 8 bases from J, with 12 bases between. The CDR3 sequence is 14 residues long. CDR3 amino acids: CASSLRVEAEKLFF. As DNA, the CDR3 is TGTGCCAGCAGTTTAAGGGTAGAGGCCGAAAAACTGTTTTTT.

This clonotype has just a few counts. J is TRBJ2-5 and V is TRBV3-1; no definite D call. The CDR3 consists of 14 residues. Germline assignment: CDR1 LGHDT and CDR2 YNNKEL (reference sequence). Trimming left V 4 bases short and J 3 bases short, with 12 bases between. CDR3: CASSRPGSEETQYF. DNA for the CDR3: TGTGCCAGCAGCCGCCCCGGCTCCGAAGAGACCCAGTACTTC.

V is TRBV24-1 and J is TRBJ1-1; possible D gene TRBD1, 5 bases. This CDR3 region has 15 residues. V lost 7 bases to trimming and J lost 5 bases, with 19 bases between them. CDR1 and CDR2 from the germline V gene are KGHDR and SFDVKD. The CDR3 DNA reads TGTGCCACCAGGTCGAAGGACACGCCGGGGACTGAAGCTTTCTTT. The encoded protein is CATRSKDTPGTEAFF.

The chain couples TRBV12-3 or TRBV12-4 to TRBJ2-7, with D maybe TRBD1 (7 bases). The CDR3 runs to 17 residues. The V end was cut by 0 bases, the J end by 4 bases, with 19 bases between. The CDR3 here is CASSLARQGGTPYEQYF. DNA for the CDR3: TGTGCCAGCAGTTTAGCCCGTCAGGGGGGCACCCCATACGAGCAGTACTTC.

This chain joins TRBV29-1 and TRBJ1-2, with 7 bases that match TRBD1. There are 12 residues in the CDR3. Unmatched junction bases numbered 3, after V lost 3 bases and J lost 5 bases. CDR1 SQVTM and CDR2 ANQGSEA come from the germline V gene. The CDR3: CSVEEGAYGYTF. The CDR3 DNA reads as TGCAGCGTTGAGGAGGGGGCGTATGGCTACACCTTC.

This chain links TRBV2 with TRBJ2-6, with 7 bases aligning to TRBD1. Germline V gene sequence: CDR1 SNHLY, CDR2 FYNNEI. This CDR3 has 18 residues. The junction had 8 bases not matched to a gene; V was cut back by 2 bases and J by 1 base. Here the CDR3 reads CASSESPGQPSGANVLTF. Written as DNA, the CDR3 is TGTGCCAGCAGTGAATCACCGGGACAGCCATCTGGGGCCAACGTCCTGACTTTC.

This clonotype was observed a handful of times. The chain couples TRBV20-1 to TRBJ2-2; D perhaps matches TRBD1 (6 bases). V lost 3 bases to trimming and J lost 0 bases, with 8 bases between them. Germline V gene sequence: CDR1 DFQATT, CDR2 SNEGSKA (reference sequence). The CDR3 spans 14 residues. The CDR3 protein is CSASKGANTGELFF. CDR3 DNA: TGCAGTGCTAGCAAGGGGGCGAACACCGGGGAGCTGTTTTTT.

The V gene is TRBV7-6, the J gene TRBJ2-5, with 9 bases fitting TRBD2. Germline CDR1 and CDR2: SGHVS and FNYEAQ. This CDR3 contains 18 residues. V lost 0 bases, J lost 1 base, and 9 bases stayed unmatched. CDR3 region: CASSLAYSAGGLQETQYF. The CDR3, as DNA: TGTGCCAGCAGCTTAGCTTATTCGGCGGGGGGGCTCCAAGAGACCCAGTACTTC.

This clonotype was seen many times. V usage is TRBV5-1 and J usage is TRBJ2-1; 13 bases are a match to TRBD2. CDR3 length: 17 residues. J gave up 1 base and V 4 bases, and 5 bases lay outside the gene matches. The germline gives CDR1 SGHRS, CDR2 YFSETQ. DNA for the CDR3: TGCGCCAGCAGCCTGGGACTAGCGGGGACTTCCTACAATGAGCAGTTCTTC. Translating gives CASSLGLAGTSYNEQFF. The full variable domain, completed using reference TRBV5-1 and TRBJ2-1, is KAGVTQTPRYLIKTRGQQVTLSCSPISGHRSVSWYQQTPGQGLQFLFEYFSETQRNKGNFPGRFSGRQFSNSRSEMNVSTLELGDSALYLCASSLGLAGTSYNEQFFGPGTRLTVL.

This clonotype was picked up many times. The chain carries TRBV20-1 and TRBJ2-5; D might be TRBD2 (5 bases). Germline-derived CDR1 and CDR2 are DFQATT and SNEGSKA (reference sequence). Deletions cut 0 bases from V and 1 base from J, with 12 bases between. The CDR3 length is 15 residues. The DNA of the CDR3 is TGCAGTGCTAGAGATCGCGGGCGGTCCCAAGAGACCCAGTACTTC. Protein: CSARDRGRSQETQYF.

This chain joins TRBV6-1 and TRBJ1-1; D call uncertain. V shed 8 bases and J shed 1 base, with 11 bases lying between them. CDR3 size: 13 residues. Germline V gene data show CDR1 as MNHNS and CDR2 as SASEGT. DNA for the CDR3: TGTGCCAGCCAGCCTAGGTCGAACACTGAAGCTTTCTTT. Its translation: CASQPRSNTEAFF.

This clonotype was seen only a few times. The rearrangement uses TRBV27 and TRBJ2-7; D is uncertain. The CDR3 is 15 residues long. V was clipped by 4 bases and J by 5 bases, with 18 bases between them. Looked up from germline, CDR1 is MNHEY and CDR2 is SMNVEV (reference sequence). CDR3 sequence reads: CASSSSGLVRDEQYF. The DNA of the CDR3 is TGTGCCAGCAGTTCCTCCGGGCTGGTCCGGGACGAGCAGTACTTC.